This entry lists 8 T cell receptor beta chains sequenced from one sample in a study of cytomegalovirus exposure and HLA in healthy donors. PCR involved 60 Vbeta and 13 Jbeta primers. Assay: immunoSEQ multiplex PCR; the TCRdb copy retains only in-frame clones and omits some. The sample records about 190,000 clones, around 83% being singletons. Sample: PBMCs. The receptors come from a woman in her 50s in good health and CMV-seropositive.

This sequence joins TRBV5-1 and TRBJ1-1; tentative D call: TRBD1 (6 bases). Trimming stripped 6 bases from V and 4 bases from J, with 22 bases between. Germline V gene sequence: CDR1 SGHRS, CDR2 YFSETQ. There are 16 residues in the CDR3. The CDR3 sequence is CASTLRGGARSTEAFF. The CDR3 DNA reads TGCGCCAGCACCCTACGGGGGGGGGCCCGAAGCACTGAAGCTTTCTTT.

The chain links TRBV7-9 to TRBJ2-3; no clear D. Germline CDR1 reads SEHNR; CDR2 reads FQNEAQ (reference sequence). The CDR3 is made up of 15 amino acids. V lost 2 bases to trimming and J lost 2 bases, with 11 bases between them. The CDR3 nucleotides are TGTGCCAGCAGCTTATTGGGCCAGTACACAGATACGCAGTATTTT. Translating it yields CASSLLGQYTDTQYF.

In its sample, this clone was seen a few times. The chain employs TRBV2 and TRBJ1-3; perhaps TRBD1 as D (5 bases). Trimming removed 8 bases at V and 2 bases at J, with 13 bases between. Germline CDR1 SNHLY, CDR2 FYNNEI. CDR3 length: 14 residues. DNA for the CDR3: TGTGCCAGCTTACCCGACAGAACTGGAAACACCATATATTTT. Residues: CASLPDRTGNTIYF.

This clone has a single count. The CDR3 protein is CASSLYTGQGHEKLFF. Here the CDR3 DNA reads TGTGCCAGCAGCTTATATACGGGACAGGGACATGAAAAACTGTTTTTT. The chain uses TRBV7-9 and TRBJ1-4, with 9 bases identical to TRBD1. The CDR3 is made up of 16 amino acids. The V and J ends lost 2 bases and 6 bases, in that order; junction bases with no gene match: 7. From germline, CDR1 is SEHNR and CDR2 FQNEAQ (reference sequence).

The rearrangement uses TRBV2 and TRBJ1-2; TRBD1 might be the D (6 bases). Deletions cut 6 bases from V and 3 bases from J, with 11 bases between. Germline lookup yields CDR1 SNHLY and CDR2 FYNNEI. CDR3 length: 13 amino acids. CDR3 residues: CASSRTDDYGYTF. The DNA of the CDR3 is TGTGCCAGCAGCCGGACAGACGACTATGGCTACACCTTC.

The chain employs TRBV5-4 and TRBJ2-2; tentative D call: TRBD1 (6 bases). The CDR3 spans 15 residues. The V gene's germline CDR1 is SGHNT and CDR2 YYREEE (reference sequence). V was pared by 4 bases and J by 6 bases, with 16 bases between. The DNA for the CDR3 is TGTGCCAGCAGCCGGGACATAAGTTCGGCCGGGGAGCTGTTTTTT. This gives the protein CASSRDISSAGELFF.

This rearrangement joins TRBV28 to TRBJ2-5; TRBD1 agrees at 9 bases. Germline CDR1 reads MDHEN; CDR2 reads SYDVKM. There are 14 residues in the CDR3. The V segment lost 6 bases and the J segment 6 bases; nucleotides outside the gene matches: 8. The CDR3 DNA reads TGTGCCAGCAGCGGACAGGGGAGCTTAAAGACCCAGTACTTC. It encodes CASSGQGSLKTQYF.

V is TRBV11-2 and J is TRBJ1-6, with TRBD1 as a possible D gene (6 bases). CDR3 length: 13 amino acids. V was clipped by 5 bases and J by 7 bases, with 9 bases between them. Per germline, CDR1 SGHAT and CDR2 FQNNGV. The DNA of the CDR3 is TGTGCCAGCAGCCCAACAGGGAATTCACCCCTCCACTTT. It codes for CASSPTGNSPLHF.